The T cell receptor (beta chain) described here comes from a study of T cell changes during pregnancy in multiple sclerosis. V was pared by 3 bases and J by 3 bases, with 9 bases between. CDR3 size: 13 residues. CDR1 MNHNY and CDR2 SVGAGI come from the germline V gene (reference sequence). Assay used: immunoSEQ multiplex PCR; TCRdb lists only in-frame clones, some missing. The data contain some 140,000 clones, roughly 95% of them singletons. The sample was peripheral blood, taken after pregnancy. This sequence joins TRBV6-6 and TRBJ2-7; no definite D call. The clonotype comes from a female donor with multiple sclerosis, enrolled in a pregnancy study. The DNA for the CDR3 is TGTGCCAGCAGTTATTCCCCTTTCTACGAGCAGTACTTC. It encodes CASSYSPFYEQYF.